This TCR beta chain originates from a study of cytomegalovirus exposure and HLA in healthy donors. PCR was performed using 60 Vbeta and 13 Jbeta primers. The data were produced by immunoSEQ multiplex PCR, yet TCRdb's version contains in-frame clones alone and is incomplete. The sample carries roughly 200,000 clones, 86% recorded once. The germline V gene has CDR1 SGHTA and CDR2 FQGNSA. The CDR3 has 17 amino acids. V was pared by 1 base and J by 3 bases, with 7 bases of the junction left unmatched. This sequence originates from a woman in her 30s in good health and CMV-seronegative. The chain has TRBV7-2 and TRBJ1-2, with TRBD1 identical over 11 bases. The sample was PBMCs. The CDR3 here is CASSLDRTGGIHYGYTF. The CDR3 nucleotides are TGTGCCAGCAGCTTAGATAGGACAGGGGGCATACACTATGGCTACACCTTC. The full variable domain, in which reference TRBV7-2 and TRBJ1-2 provide the parts outside the CDR3, is GAGVSQSPSNKVTEKGKDVELRCDPISGHTALYWYRQSLGQGLEFLIYFQGNSAPDKSGLPSDRFSAERTGGSVSTLTIQRTQQEDSAVYLCASSLDRTGGIHYGYTFGSGTRLTVV.